The sequence of this TCR beta chain was determined in a study of human T cells and chemical hapten exposure. Overall study: The cohort included alopecia areata under or over 50% scalp, totalis and universalis. Among samples, TCR yields varied mainly because of small differences in pooled library volume.

The CDR3 loop spans 14 amino acids. Germline CDR1 and CDR2: SNHLY and FYNNEI. Trimming cost V 10 bases and J 10 bases; bases outside gene matches: 15. Stated time point: patch test 1, 2 weeks after DPC sensitization. Treatment meaning: therapeutic diphenylcyclopropenone sensitization with weekly scalp DPC. Alopecia patients between 18 and 70 years old and suitable for DPC were used as donors. TCRdb independently ran MiXCR on the RACE reads; one entry per CDR3 protein. Of fewer than 200,000 distinct CDR3 sequences in the sample, more than 20% were seen once. The clonotype comes from a woman between 45 and 65 years old with alopecia areata. Some clones in this sample may be carry-over from other donors' samples. The chain employs TRBV2 and TRBJ1-1, with 10 positions matching TRBD1. Specimen: whole blood, collected in connection with sensitization to the hapten diphenylcyclopropenone (DPC). The chain's CDR3 is CATETGGLGLGAFF. The CDR3 DNA follows: TGTGCCACGGAGACAGGGGGCTTGGGTTTGGGAGCTTTCTTT.